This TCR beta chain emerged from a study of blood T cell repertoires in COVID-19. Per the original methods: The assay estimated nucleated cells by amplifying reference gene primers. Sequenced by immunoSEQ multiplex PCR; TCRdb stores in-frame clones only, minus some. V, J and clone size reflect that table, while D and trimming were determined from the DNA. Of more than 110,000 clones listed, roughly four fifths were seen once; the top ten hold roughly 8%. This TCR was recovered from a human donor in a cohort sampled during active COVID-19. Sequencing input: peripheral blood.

The CDR3 loop is CASSQAENTEAFF. CDR3 DNA sequence: TGTGCCAGTAGTCAGGCCGAGAACACTGAAGCTTTCTTT. The V call is TRBV19, the J call TRBJ1-1, with no clear D. The CDR3 length is 13 residues. In germline, CDR1 is LNHDA, CDR2 SQIVND (reference sequence). Deletions cut 5 bases from V and 1 base from J, with 8 bases between. The full variable domain, completed using reference TRBV19 and TRBJ1-1, is DGGITQSPKYLFRKEGQNVTLSCEQNLNHDAMYWYRQDPGQGLRLIYYSQIVNDFQKGDIAEGYSVSREKKESFPLTVTSAQKNPTAFYLCASSQAENTEAFFGQGTRLTVV.